The 5 T cell receptor beta chains reported below all come from one sample, sequenced in a study of T cell changes during pregnancy in multiple sclerosis. The data were produced by immunoSEQ multiplex PCR, yet TCRdb's version contains in-frame clones alone and is incomplete. The sample has more than 65,000 clones; approximately 92% are singletons. This specimen consisted of CD4+ T cells from peripheral blood mononuclear cells, obtained before pregnancy. Receptors originate from a female donor with multiple sclerosis, enrolled in a pregnancy study.

The chain links TRBV7-8 to TRBJ1-2; D not certain. The CDR3 is 14 residues long. The germline V and J ends were trimmed by 0 bases and 7 bases, with 12 bases remaining between them. The germline CDR1 and CDR2 sequences are SGHVS and FQNEAQ. The CDR3 region has the DNA TGTGCCAGCAGCTTAGCGCTCGGGGAGGCTGGCTACACCTTC. Translated: CASSLALGEAGYTF.

This sequence joins TRBV9 and TRBJ2-2, with 9 bases that match TRBD2. The junction had 9 bases not matched to a gene; V was cut back by 0 bases and J by 6 bases. CDR1 and CDR2 from the germline V gene are SGDLS and YYNGEE. The CDR3 contains 17 residues. CDR3 in amino acids: CASSVGELAGLAGELFF. In nucleotides, the CDR3 is TGTGCCAGCAGCGTAGGGGAACTAGCGGGCTTGGCCGGGGAGCTGTTTTTT.

The chain is built from TRBV7-3 and TRBJ2-2; 10 bases match TRBD2. The CDR3 is 18 residues long. The V gene's germline CDR1 is SGHTA and CDR2 FQGTGA. Trimming cost V 5 bases and J 5 bases; bases outside gene matches: 14. The CDR3 region has the DNA TGTGCCAGCAGCCCCGGGCGGCTAGCGGGAGTGCATACCGGGGAGCTGTTTTTT. It is translated as CASSPGRLAGVHTGELFF.

V usage is TRBV6-1 and J usage is TRBJ2-4; no clear D. Germline CDR1 reads MNHNS; CDR2 reads SASEGT. The germline V and J ends were trimmed by 4 bases and 5 bases, with 12 bases remaining between them. This CDR3 contains 14 residues. CDR3 protein: CASSGQMLQNIQYF. Here the CDR3 DNA reads TGTGCCAGCAGTGGCCAGATGCTCCAAAACATTCAGTACTTC.

V is TRBV5-1 and J is TRBJ2-5; 7 bases line up with TRBD1. The CDR3 is 13 residues long. CDR1 and CDR2 (germline): SGHRS, YFSETQ. V lost 5 bases, J lost 5 bases, and 6 bases stayed unmatched. The CDR3 DNA follows: TGCGCCAGCAGAGGCCAGACAGGGGAGACCCAGTACTTC. It translates to CASRGQTGETQYF.